These 5 T cell receptor beta chains were all obtained from the same sample, sequenced in a study of naive and memory T cell subsets (dated by TCRdb to 2015 to 2018). Library preparation used 5' RACE. For sequencing, an Illumina MiSeq was employed. Four rounds of PCR, run with the SP2 primer together with nested alpha and beta constant region primers, were used to amplify the ligated cDNA. TCRdb passed the public sequencing reads through fastp at Q25 and MiXCR, retaining productive beta sequences. A single entry per CDR3 protein holds the most common genes and DNA from its merged rows. The sample table shows about 60,000 distinct CDR3 sequences, and approximately 8.5% are seen once. The leading ten clones occupy over 15% of the sample. Using 3' ligation of a UMI-containing oligonucleotide to TCR cDNA, the study laid out a robust and sensitive protocol to amplify, sequence and analyze TCRs. The receptors here all came from a female donor in good health.

The chain combines TRBV7-3 with TRBJ2-1, with 12 bases lining up with TRBD2. Germline V gene data show CDR1 as SGHTA and CDR2 as FQGTGA. After removal of 5 bases from V and 4 bases from J, the junction contained 6 bases not matched to a gene. The length of the CDR3 is 16 residues. CDR3 nucleotides: TGTGCCAGCAGCGCTACCGGGACTAGCGGGTACAATGAGCAGTTCTTC. It yields the protein CASSATGTSGYNEQFF.

This clonotype was recorded at least ten times. The chain uses TRBV11-1 and TRBJ1-4, with 7 bases identical to TRBD1. Looked up from germline, CDR1 is SGHAT and CDR2 is FQDESV (reference sequence). CDR3 length: 14 residues. V shed 3 bases, J shed 14 bases, and the junction held 12 bases outside the gene matches. This CDR3 reads CASSLGTAEFSLFF. The DNA for the CDR3 is TGTGCCAGCAGCTTGGGGACAGCCGAATTTTCTCTGTTTTTT.

J is TRBJ1-5 and V is TRBV19; no clear D. Deletions cut 1 base from V and 5 bases from J, with 12 bases between. This CDR3 has 15 amino acids. The V gene's germline CDR1 is LNHDA and CDR2 SQIVND (reference sequence). CDR3 protein: CASSIGTALDQPQHF. CDR3 nucleotides: TGTGCCAGTAGTATAGGGACGGCGCTTGATCAGCCCCAGCATTTT.

This clonotype occurred many times. The chain recombines TRBV6-5 with TRBJ2-3; D remains ambiguous. Trimming took off 8 bases at V and 2 bases at J, with 14 bases between the two ends. This CDR3 spans 14 amino acids. Germline V gene data show CDR1 as MNHEY and CDR2 as SVGAGI. The CDR3 reads CASYRAVFTDTQYF. The CDR3 nucleotides are TGTGCCAGCTACCGGGCAGTCTTCACAGATACGCAGTATTTT.

The sample holds a few counts of this clonotype. This chain connects TRBV5-1 to TRBJ1-4; no clear D gene. Germline CDR1 and CDR2: SGHRS and YFSETQ. The CDR3 totals 15 residues. V was shortened by 2 bases and J by 0 bases, with 8 bases between the two germline ends. The CDR3 nucleotides are TGCGCCAGCAGCTTTGGGTCTGCAACTAATGAAAAACTGTTTTTT. Its protein product is CASSFGSATNEKLFF.